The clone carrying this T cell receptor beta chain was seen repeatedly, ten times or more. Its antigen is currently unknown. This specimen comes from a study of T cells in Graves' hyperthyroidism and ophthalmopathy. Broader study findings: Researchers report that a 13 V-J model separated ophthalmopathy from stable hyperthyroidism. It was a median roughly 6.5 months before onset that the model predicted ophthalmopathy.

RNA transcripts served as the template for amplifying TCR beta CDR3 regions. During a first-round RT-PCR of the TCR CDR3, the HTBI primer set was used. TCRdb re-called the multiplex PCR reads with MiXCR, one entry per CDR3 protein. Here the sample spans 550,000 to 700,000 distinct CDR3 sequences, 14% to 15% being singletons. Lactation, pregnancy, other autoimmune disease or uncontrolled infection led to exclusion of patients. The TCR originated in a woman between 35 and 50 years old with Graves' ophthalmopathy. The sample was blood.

The CDR3 DNA reads as TGTGCCACCCGCCGGGGAGGCTACGAGCAGTACTTC. It yields the protein CATRRGGYEQYF. The chain joins TRBV28 to TRBJ2-7; a possible D gene is TRBD2 (6 bases). Trimming cost V 10 bases and J 3 bases, with 13 bases left between them. CDR1 MDHEN and CDR2 SYDVKM come from the germline V gene. This CDR3 is 12 amino acids long.